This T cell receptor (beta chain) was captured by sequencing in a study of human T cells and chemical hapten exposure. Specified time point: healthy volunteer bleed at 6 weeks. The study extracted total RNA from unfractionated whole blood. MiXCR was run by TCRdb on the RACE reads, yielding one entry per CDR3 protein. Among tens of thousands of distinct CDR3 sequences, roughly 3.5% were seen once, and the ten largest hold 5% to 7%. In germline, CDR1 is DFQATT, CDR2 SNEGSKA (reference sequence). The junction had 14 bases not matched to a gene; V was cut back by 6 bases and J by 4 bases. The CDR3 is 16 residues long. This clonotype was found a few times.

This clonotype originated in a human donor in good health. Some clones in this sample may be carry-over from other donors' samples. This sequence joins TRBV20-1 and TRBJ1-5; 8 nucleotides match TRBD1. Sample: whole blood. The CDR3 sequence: CSARGRRFEENQPQHF. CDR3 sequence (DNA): TGCAGTGCCAGGGGGCGTAGGTTCGAAGAGAATCAGCCCCAGCATTTT.